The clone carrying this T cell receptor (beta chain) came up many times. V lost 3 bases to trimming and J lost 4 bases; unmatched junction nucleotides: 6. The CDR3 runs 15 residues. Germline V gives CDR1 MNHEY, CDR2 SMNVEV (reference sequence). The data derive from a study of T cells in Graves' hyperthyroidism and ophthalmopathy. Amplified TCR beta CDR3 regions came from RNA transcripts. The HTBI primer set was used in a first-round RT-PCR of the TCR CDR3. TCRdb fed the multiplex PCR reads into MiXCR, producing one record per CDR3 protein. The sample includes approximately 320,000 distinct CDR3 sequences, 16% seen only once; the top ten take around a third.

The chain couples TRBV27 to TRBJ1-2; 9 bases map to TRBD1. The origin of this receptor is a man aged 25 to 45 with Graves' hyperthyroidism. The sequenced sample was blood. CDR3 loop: CASSFTGTGSYGYTF. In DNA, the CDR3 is TGTGCCAGCAGTTTCACCGGGACAGGGTCCTATGGCTACACCTTC.